The following is a T cell receptor (beta chain) sequence with its context. The antigen is undetermined. 60 Vbeta and 13 Jbeta primers were used in PCR. Profiled with immunoSEQ multiplex PCR; TCRdb holds only in-frame clones, not every one. This repertoire shows around 130,000 clones, approximately 80% found once; its top ten account for 1% to 1.5%. The CDR3 loop spans 18 amino acids. V was pared by 10 bases and J by 2 bases, with 29 bases between. The V gene's germline CDR1 is ENHRY and CDR2 SYGVKD. These data belong to a study of cytomegalovirus exposure and HLA in healthy donors. Study-level findings and limits: TCR association rates varied by HLA locus in a later analysis, with DRB1 highest and HLA-C lowest. Later analysis revealed greater clonal expansion in HLA-associated TCR beta chains than in equally common others. The study flagged 150 to 200 TCR beta chains as cytomegalovirus-associated. Information on immune exposure was restricted to one variable (CMV serostatus).

The V call is TRBV10-3, the J call TRBJ2-5, with D tentatively TRBD1 (5 bases). The TCR originated in a girl aged 2 to 10 in good health and CMV-seronegative. The source material was PBMCs. CDR3 amino acids: CATTAPGRAVTVQETQYF. CDR3 sequence (DNA): TGTGCCACAACCGCCCCGGGCAGGGCGGTCACGGTACAAGAGACCCAGTACTTC.